These 26 T cell receptor beta chains share one sample of origin, sequenced in a study of blood T cell repertoires in COVID-19. This table comes from immunoSEQ multiplex PCR, and its TCRdb copy is limited to in-frame clones, with some not included. Seen here are about 280,000 clones, 85% observed once, and the top ten hold about 2.5%. The sample consisted of PBMCs or T cells enriched from blood (not recorded which). These receptors were collected from a woman between 50 and 59 years old who had recovered from COVID-19.

J is TRBJ1-6 and V is TRBV27, with 7 bases fitting TRBD1. The CDR3 has 14 amino acids. V lost 6 bases and J lost 9; bases outside the gene matches: 8. The germline gives CDR1 MNHEY, CDR2 SMNVEV (reference sequence). In nucleotides, the CDR3 is TGTGCCAGCAGACGGACAGGCATCCGTTCACCCCTCCACTTT. Protein: CASRRTGIRSPLHF.

Here the CDR3 reads CASSAGTGTYEQYF. The CDR3 bases are TGTGCCAGCAGCGCGGGAACGGGCACCTACGAGCAGTACTTC. The chain is built from TRBV5-6 and TRBJ2-7; D is possibly TRBD2 (6 bases). Germline V gene data show CDR1 as SGHDT and CDR2 as YYEEEE. The CDR3 totals 14 residues. V dropped 4 bases and J dropped 2 bases, with 13 bases sitting between them.

The chain couples TRBV7-6 to TRBJ2-7, with D possibly TRBD2 on 5 matching bases. Looked up from germline, CDR1 is SGHVS and CDR2 is FNYEAQ. This CDR3 has 13 residues. Trimming left V 2 bases short and J 6 bases short, with 11 bases between. The CDR3, as DNA: TGTGCCAGCAGCTTAACTAGGCATTCCGAGCAGTACTTC. It codes for CASSLTRHSEQYF. The full variable domain, its missing parts supplied by reference TRBV7-6 and TRBJ2-7, is GAGVSQSPRYKVTKRGQDVALRCDPISGHVSLYWYRQALGQGPEFLTYFNYEAQQDKSGLPNDRFSAERPEGSISTLTIQRTEQRDSAMYRCASSLTRHSEQYFGPGTRLTVT.

The chain uses TRBV30 and TRBJ2-3, with D perhaps TRBD2 (5 bases). This CDR3 spans 15 amino acids. The V and J ends lost 0 bases and 0 bases respectively, with 10 bases between them. Per germline, CDR1 GTSNPN and CDR2 SVGIG (reference sequence). The CDR3 DNA reads TGTGCCTGGAGTGTTGGGCGGACTAGCACAGATACGCAGTATTTT. As protein: CAWSVGRTSTDTQYF.

The V gene is TRBV2, the J gene TRBJ1-2; 8 nucleotides align to TRBD1. The CDR3 is 11 residues long. J gave up 7 bases and V 9 bases, and 4 bases lay outside the gene matches. Germline V gene sequence: CDR1 SNHLY, CDR2 FYNNEI. The CDR3 nucleotides read TGTGCCAGTACGACAGGGGTTGGCTACACCTTC. This gives the protein CASTTGVGYTF.

The chain recombines TRBV4-3 with TRBJ2-5; TRBD1 matches at 7 bases. CDR3 size: 14 residues. Per the germline V gene, CDR1 is LGHNA and CDR2 is YSLEER. The V segment lost 3 bases and the J segment 4 bases; nucleotides outside the gene matches: 5. CDR3 loop: CASSQTGNGETQYF. The DNA for the CDR3 is TGCGCCAGCAGCCAGACAGGGAACGGAGAGACCCAGTACTTC.

This chain uses TRBV27 with TRBJ1-6; TRBD1 agrees at 7 bases. The V segment lost 6 bases and the J segment 6 bases; nucleotides outside the gene matches: 5. The germline gives CDR1 MNHEY, CDR2 SMNVEV (reference sequence). The CDR3 has 14 amino acids. CDR3 region: CASSSGTANSPLHF. In DNA form, the CDR3 reads TGTGCCAGCAGCTCCGGGACAGCTAATTCACCCCTCCACTTT.

This chain uses TRBV19 with TRBJ2-7, with 7 bases matching TRBD1. This CDR3 has 14 amino acids. CDR1 is LNHDA and CDR2 is SQIVND in the germline V gene (reference sequence). V lost 2 bases to trimming and J lost 3 bases; unmatched junction nucleotides: 4. The CDR3 DNA sequence: TGTGCCAGTAGTATAAGGCCAGGGGGCTACGAGCAGTACTTC. Translation: CASSIRPGGYEQYF.

This rearrangement joins TRBV19 to TRBJ2-1; TRBD2 aligns across 9 bases. Germline V gives CDR1 LNHDA, CDR2 SQIVND (reference sequence). This CDR3 is built from 17 residues. The V segment lost 9 bases and the J segment 6 bases; nucleotides outside the gene matches: 18. CDR3 sequence reads: CASEGAGGPSSINEQFF. CDR3 bases: TGTGCCAGCGAAGGGGCGGGAGGGCCATCTTCAATCAATGAGCAGTTCTTC.

The chain joins TRBV10-3 to TRBJ1-1, with D possibly TRBD1 on 5 matching bases. The CDR3 covers 14 residues. V shed 2 bases and J shed 3 bases, with 10 bases lying between them. Germline V gives CDR1 ENHRY, CDR2 SYGVKD. The CDR3 DNA sequence: TGTGCCATCAGTGAGCTGATCAGGGACACTGAAGCTTTCTTT. Residues: CAISELIRDTEAFF.

The chain joins TRBV7-2 to TRBJ2-1; 11 bases are shared with TRBD2. The CDR3 runs 14 residues. J gave up 8 bases and V 5 bases, and 5 bases lay outside the gene matches. Germline CDR1 and CDR2: SGHTA and FQGNSA. CDR3 loop: CASSPGLAADEQFF. The DNA for the CDR3 is TGTGCCAGCAGCCCGGGACTAGCGGCCGATGAGCAGTTCTTC.

The chain combines TRBV4-3 with TRBJ2-1; D gene unclear. Trimming removed 0 bases from V and 4 bases from J, with 10 bases in between. The CDR3 sequence is 15 residues long. Germline V gene lookup returns CDR1 LGHNA and CDR2 YSLEER. CDR3 sequence (DNA): TGCGCCAGCAGCCAAGATACCACAGATTACAATGAGCAGTTCTTC. Its translation: CASSQDTTDYNEQFF.

The rearrangement joins TRBV30 to TRBJ1-6; D gene uncertain. The CDR3 is 13 residues long. Trimming removed 5 bases from V and 9 bases from J, with 14 bases in between. CDR1 GTSNPN and CDR2 SVGIG come from the germline V gene (reference sequence). CDR3 amino acids: CAWDTRLGSPLHF. The DNA of the CDR3 is TGTGCCTGGGATACCAGGCTGGGTTCACCCCTCCACTTT.

The chain is built from TRBV19 and TRBJ1-2; D is ambiguous. Germline assignment: CDR1 LNHDA and CDR2 SQIVND (reference sequence). The V and J ends lost 4 bases and 4 bases respectively, with 16 bases between them. CDR3 length: 15 amino acids. This CDR3 reads CASSTFTELSYGYTF. The CDR3, as DNA: TGTGCCAGTAGTACTTTTACCGAGTTGTCCTATGGCTACACCTTC. The variable domain in full, completed from reference TRBV19 and TRBJ1-2, reads DGGITQSPKYLFRKEGQNVTLSCEQNLNHDAMYWYRQDPGQGLRLIYYSQIVNDFQKGDIAEGYSVSREKKESFPLTVTSAQKNPTAFYLCASSTFTELSYGYTFGSGTRLTVV.

This clone was detected only a few times. V is TRBV25-1 and J is TRBJ1-6; D ambiguous. Between the trimmed V and J ends, which lost 5 bases and 7 bases, there was a span of 15 bases. CDR3 length: 15 amino acids. Germline loops: CDR1 MGHDK, CDR2 SYGVNS. The CDR3 reads CASSHSNDWNSPLHF. CDR3 DNA sequence: TGTGCCAGCAGTCATTCGAACGACTGGAATTCACCCCTCCACTTT.

This chain connects TRBV7-2 to TRBJ2-1; D unresolved. Trimming left V 4 bases short and J 0 bases short, with 10 bases between. The CDR3 runs 15 residues. Germline CDR1 reads SGHTA; CDR2 reads FQGNSA. The CDR3, as DNA: TGTGCCAGCAGCTCCTTACAAAGCTCCTACAATGAGCAGTTCTTC. This sequence encodes CASSSLQSSYNEQFF.

The chain is built from TRBV13 and TRBJ2-1, with D perhaps matching TRBD2 (5 bases). The CDR3 runs 16 residues. Germline V gene sequence: CDR1 PRHDT, CDR2 FYEKMQ (reference sequence). V lost 3 bases and J 0 bases, leaving 12 bases between the germline ends. DNA of the CDR3: TGTGCCAGCAGCTTTTTAGCGTTTAGCTCCTACAATGAGCAGTTCTTC. Its translation is CASSFLAFSSYNEQFF.

For this clone: Within the sample, other DNA sequences also encode this same CDR3. The rearrangement links TRBV7-2 to TRBJ2-7; 7 bases are shared with TRBD1. The CDR3 extends over 13 amino acids. V lost 4 bases and J lost 0; bases outside the gene matches: 0. CDR1 SGHTA and CDR2 FQGNSA come from the germline V gene. CDR3 loop: CASSWDSSYEQYF. The CDR3 coding sequence is TGTGCCAGCAGCTGGGACAGCTCCTACGAGCAGTACTTC.

The chain combines TRBV29-1 with TRBJ2-3, with D possibly being TRBD2 (6 bases). The CDR3 is made up of 15 amino acids. CDR1 and CDR2 from the germline V gene are SQVTM and ANQGSEA. Trimming cost V 6 bases and J 2 bases, with 18 bases left between them. CDR3 protein: CSVPRDSLTTDTQYF. CDR3 nucleotides: TGCAGCGTGCCCCGGGACTCTTTAACCACAGATACGCAGTATTTT.

The gene calls are TRBV6-1 and TRBJ1-4, with no clear D. From germline, CDR1 is MNHNS and CDR2 SASEGT. Trimming removed 1 base at V and 0 bases at J, with 6 bases between. The CDR3 totals 15 residues. The CDR3 here is CASSEGAATNEKLFF. The CDR3 region has the DNA TGTGCCAGCAGTGAAGGCGCTGCAACTAATGAAAAACTGTTTTTT.

The chain has TRBV7-2 and TRBJ2-5; 7 nucleotides agree with TRBD2. The J segment lost 5 bases and the V segment lost 1 base, leaving 10 bases of the junction unmatched. The CDR3 length is 16 residues. Per germline, CDR1 SGHTA and CDR2 FQGNSA. The CDR3 protein is CASSLDPGLPWETQYF. In DNA, the CDR3 is TGTGCCAGCAGCTTAGACCCGGGACTACCCTGGGAGACCCAGTACTTC. Together with reference TRBV7-2 and TRBJ2-5, the CDR3 gives the full variable domain: GAGVSQSPSNKVTEKGKDVELRCDPISGHTALYWYRQSLGQGLEFLIYFQGNSAPDKSGLPSDRFSAERTGGSVSTLTIQRTQQEDSAVYLCASSLDPGLPWETQYFGPGTRLLVL.

This clone was counted once. This sample also contains other DNA sequences that code for the same CDR3. The chain uses TRBV28 and TRBJ1-1, with a tentative D call TRBD1 (5 bases). This CDR3 has 14 residues. The germline V gene encodes CDR1 MDHEN and CDR2 SYDVKM. V was pared by 3 bases and J by 0 bases, with 8 bases between. CDR3 bases: TGTGCCAGCAGTTTGGGGGGATTGAACACTGAAGCTTTCTTT. Protein: CASSLGGLNTEAFF. The whole variable domain, remainder taken from reference TRBV28 and TRBJ1-1, is DVKVTQSSRYLVKRTGEKVFLECVQDMDHENMFWYRQDPGLGLRLIYFSYDVKMKEKGDIPEGYSVSREKKERFSLILESASTNQTSMYLCASSLGGLNTEAFFGQGTRLTVV.

This chain connects TRBV3-1 (or the pseudogene TRBV3-2) to TRBJ2-7; TRBD2 agrees at 11 bases. The germline V gene has CDR1 LGHDT and CDR2 YNNKEL (reference sequence). V shed 4 bases and J 9 bases; nucleotides not matched to a gene: 17. The CDR3 is 17 amino acids. This CDR3 reads CASSPRLAGTTYEGQYF. The CDR3 bases are TGTGCCAGCAGCCCCCGACTAGCGGGGACTACCTACGAAGGGCAGTACTTC.

The chain has TRBV19 and TRBJ1-1; the D is unclear. CDR1 is LNHDA and CDR2 is SQIVND in the germline V gene (reference sequence). CDR3 size: 14 residues. V shed 7 bases and J shed 6 bases, with 18 bases lying between them. CDR3 sequence (DNA): TGTGCCAGTACCAGACTCCAGACCGGAGCTGAAGCTTTCTTT. Residues: CASTRLQTGAEAFF.

The chain is built from TRBV6-5 and TRBJ1-3; 8 bases line up with TRBD1. The J segment lost 9 bases and the V segment lost 2 bases, leaving 3 bases of the junction unmatched. Germline assignment: CDR1 MNHEY and CDR2 SVGAGI. CDR3 size: 13 residues. The CDR3 here is CASSYGTGATIYF. As DNA, the CDR3 is TGTGCCAGCAGTTACGGGACAGGAGCCACCATATATTTT.

The chain carries TRBV10-1 and TRBJ2-1, with 7 positions matching TRBD2. The ends lost 0 bases at V and 4 bases at J; junction bases unmatched: 6. The CDR3 sequence is 16 residues long. Germline CDR1 and CDR2: WNHNN and SYGVQD (reference sequence). In nucleotides, the CDR3 is TGCGCCAGCAGTGAGTCGGGGACTACCTTTTACAATGAGCAGTTCTTC. Translated: CASSESGTTFYNEQFF.